This TCR beta chain was identified during a study of OX40 agonist ivuxolimab in advanced cancers. Whole-study context: The study gave patients intravenous ivuxolimab at 0.01 to 10 mg/kg every 2 weeks.

The table came from immunoSEQ multiplex PCR; TCRdb's copy has only in-frame clones and leaves some out. This repertoire shows about 67,000 clones, 90% to 95% found once; its top ten account for around 2.3%. The CDR3 is 20 residues long. Germline CDR1 reads SGHKS; CDR2 reads YYEKEE (reference sequence). V gave up 4 bases and J gave up 1 base; unmatched junction bases: 11. Overall study results and limits: At 0.1 to 3.0 mg/kg, CD4+ and CD8+ blood T cells expanded clonally by week 6.

Notes on this clone: Its antigen remains unknown.

The cohort excluded patients with autoimmune disease history or systemic immunosuppression. The TCR sequence derives from an adult with an advanced solid tumor such as melanoma, head and neck, liver or kidney cancer. V and J are TRBV5-5 and TRBJ2-1; TRBD2 agrees at 16 bases. The starting material was CD4+ or CD8+ T cells sorted from blood, obtained in a trial of the OX40 agonist ivuxolimab. CDR3 sequence: CASSLTGTSGRGSSYNEQFF. CDR3 in DNA: TGTGCCAGCAGCCTGACCGGGACTAGCGGGAGGGGCTCATCCTACAATGAGCAGTTCTTC. Variable domain in full (rest from reference TRBV5-5 and TRBJ2-1): DAGVTQSPTHLIKTRGQQVTLRCSPISGHKSVSWYQQVLGQGPQFIFQYYEKEERGRGNFPDRFSARQFPNYSSELNVNALLLGDSALYLCASSLTGTSGRGSSYNEQFFGPGTRLTVL.